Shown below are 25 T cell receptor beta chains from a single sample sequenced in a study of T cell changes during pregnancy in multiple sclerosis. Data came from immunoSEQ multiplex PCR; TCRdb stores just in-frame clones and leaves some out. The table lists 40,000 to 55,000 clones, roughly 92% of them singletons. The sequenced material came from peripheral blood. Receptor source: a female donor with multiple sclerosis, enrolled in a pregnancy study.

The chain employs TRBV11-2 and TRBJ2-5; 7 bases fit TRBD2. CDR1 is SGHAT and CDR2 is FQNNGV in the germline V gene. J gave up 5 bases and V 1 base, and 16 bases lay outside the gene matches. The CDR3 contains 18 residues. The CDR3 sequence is CASSLALWEGLSSETQYF. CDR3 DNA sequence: TGTGCCAGCAGCTTAGCCCTATGGGAGGGGTTGAGTTCGGAGACCCAGTACTTC. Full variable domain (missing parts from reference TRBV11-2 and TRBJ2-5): EAGVAQSPRYKIIEKRQSVAFWCNPISGHATLYWYQQILGQGPKLLIQFQNNGVVDDSQLPKDRFSAERLKGVDSTLKIQPAKLEDSAVYLCASSLALWEGLSSETQYFGPGTRLLVL.

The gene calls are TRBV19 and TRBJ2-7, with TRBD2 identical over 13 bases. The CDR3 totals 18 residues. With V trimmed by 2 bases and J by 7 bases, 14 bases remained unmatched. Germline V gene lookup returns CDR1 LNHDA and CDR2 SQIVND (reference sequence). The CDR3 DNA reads TGTGCCAGTAGTATACAGGGGACTAGCGGGAATCGAAATAAGGAGCAGTACTTC. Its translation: CASSIQGTSGNRNKEQYF.

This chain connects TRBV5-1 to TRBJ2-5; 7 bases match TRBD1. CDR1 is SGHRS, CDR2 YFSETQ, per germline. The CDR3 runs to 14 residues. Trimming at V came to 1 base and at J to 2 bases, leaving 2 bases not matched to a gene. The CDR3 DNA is TGCGCCAGCAGCTTGAGCAGGGGGCAAGAGACCCAGTACTTC. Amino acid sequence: CASSLSRGQETQYF.

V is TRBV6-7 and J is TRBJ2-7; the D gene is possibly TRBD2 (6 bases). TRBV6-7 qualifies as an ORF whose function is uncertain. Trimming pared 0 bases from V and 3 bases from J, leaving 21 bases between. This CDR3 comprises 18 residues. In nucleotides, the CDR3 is TGTGCCAGCAGTTACTCGACTAGAGCCGGGATCGTGAGCTACGAGCAGTACTTC. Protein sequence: CASSYSTRAGIVSYEQYF.

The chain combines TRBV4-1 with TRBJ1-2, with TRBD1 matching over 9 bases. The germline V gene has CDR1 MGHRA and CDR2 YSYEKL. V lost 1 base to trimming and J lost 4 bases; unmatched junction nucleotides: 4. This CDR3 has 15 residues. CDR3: CASSQGTGVTYGYTF. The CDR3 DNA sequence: TGCGCCAGCAGCCAAGGGACAGGGGTTACCTATGGCTACACCTTC.

The CDR3 nucleotides read TGTGCCAGCAAGGAGACGTCGGTTGAAAAACTGTTTTTT. It specifies CASKETSVEKLFF. The V gene is TRBV2, the J gene TRBJ1-4; D is undetermined. The germline V gene has CDR1 SNHLY and CDR2 FYNNEI. CDR3 size: 13 residues. V lost 7 bases, J lost 7 bases, and 13 bases lay in between.

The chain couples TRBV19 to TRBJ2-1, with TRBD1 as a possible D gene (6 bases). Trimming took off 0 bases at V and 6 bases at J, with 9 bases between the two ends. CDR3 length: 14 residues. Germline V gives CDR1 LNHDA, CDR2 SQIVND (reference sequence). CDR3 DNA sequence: TGTGCCAGTAGTATAGATACAGGGTCCAATGAGCAGTTCTTC. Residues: CASSIDTGSNEQFF.

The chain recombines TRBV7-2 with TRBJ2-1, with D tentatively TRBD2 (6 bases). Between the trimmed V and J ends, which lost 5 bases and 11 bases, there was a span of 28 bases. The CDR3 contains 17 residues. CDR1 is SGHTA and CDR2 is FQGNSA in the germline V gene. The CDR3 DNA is TGTGCCAGCAGCCCCCGAAATCAGGGACTTAACCTAATAAAGCAGTTCTTC. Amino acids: CASSPRNQGLNLIKQFF.

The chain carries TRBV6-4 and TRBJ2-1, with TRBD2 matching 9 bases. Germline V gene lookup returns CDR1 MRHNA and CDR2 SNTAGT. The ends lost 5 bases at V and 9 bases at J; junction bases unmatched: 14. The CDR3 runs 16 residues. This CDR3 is CASSLTSAGGPSEQFF. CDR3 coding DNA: TGTGCCAGCAGTCTGACGTCGGCGGGAGGGCCGAGTGAGCAGTTCTTC.

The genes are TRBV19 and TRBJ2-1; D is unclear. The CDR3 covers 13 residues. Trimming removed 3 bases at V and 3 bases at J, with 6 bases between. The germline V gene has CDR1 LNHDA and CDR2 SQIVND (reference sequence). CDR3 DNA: TGTGCCAGTAGTATTGCAGGCTACAATGAGCAGTTCTTC. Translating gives CASSIAGYNEQFF. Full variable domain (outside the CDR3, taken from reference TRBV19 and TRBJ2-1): DGGITQSPKYLFRKEGQNVTLSCEQNLNHDAMYWYRQDPGQGLRLIYYSQIVNDFQKGDIAEGYSVSREKKESFPLTVTSAQKNPTAFYLCASSIAGYNEQFFGPGTRLTVL.

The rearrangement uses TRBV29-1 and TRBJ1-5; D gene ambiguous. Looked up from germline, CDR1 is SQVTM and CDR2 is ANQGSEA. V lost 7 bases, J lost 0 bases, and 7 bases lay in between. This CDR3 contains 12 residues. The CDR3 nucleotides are TGCAGCGCCGGATATAGCAATCAGCCCCAGCATTTT. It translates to CSAGYSNQPQHF.

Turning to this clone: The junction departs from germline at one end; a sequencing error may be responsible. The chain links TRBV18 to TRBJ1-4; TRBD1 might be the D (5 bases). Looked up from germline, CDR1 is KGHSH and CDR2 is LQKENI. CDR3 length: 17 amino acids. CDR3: CASSPLSGTQGEEKLFF. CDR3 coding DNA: TGTGCCAGCTCGCCACTGTCCGGGACCCAAGGGGAAGAAAAACTGTTTTTT. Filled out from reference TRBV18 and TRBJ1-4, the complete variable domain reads NAGVMQNPRHLVRRRGQEARLRCSPMKGHSHVYWYRQLPEEGLKFMVYLQKENIIDESGMPKERFSAEFPKEGPSILRIQQVVRGDSAAYFCASSPLSGTQGEEKLFFGSGTQLSVL.

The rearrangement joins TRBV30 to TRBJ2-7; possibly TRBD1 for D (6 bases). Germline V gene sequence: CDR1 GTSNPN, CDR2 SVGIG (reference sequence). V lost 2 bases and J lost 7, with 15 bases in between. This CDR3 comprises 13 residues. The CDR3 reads CAWSLRDTGEQYF. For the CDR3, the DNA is TGTGCCTGGAGTCTCCGGGACACGGGGGAGCAGTACTTC.

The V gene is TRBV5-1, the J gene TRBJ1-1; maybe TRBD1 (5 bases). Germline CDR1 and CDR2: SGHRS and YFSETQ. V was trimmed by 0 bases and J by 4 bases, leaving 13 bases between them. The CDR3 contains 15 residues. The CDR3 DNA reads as TGCGCCAGCAGCTTGGCGGGGGAATCGAGCACTGAAGCTTTCTTT. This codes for CASSLAGESSTEAFF.

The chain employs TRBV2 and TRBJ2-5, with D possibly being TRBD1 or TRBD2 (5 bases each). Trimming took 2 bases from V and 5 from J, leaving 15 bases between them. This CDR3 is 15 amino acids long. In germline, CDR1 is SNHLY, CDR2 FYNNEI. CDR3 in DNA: TGTGCCAGCAGTGAACTGACGGGGCTGTTGGAGACCCAGTACTTC. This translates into CASSELTGLLETQYF.

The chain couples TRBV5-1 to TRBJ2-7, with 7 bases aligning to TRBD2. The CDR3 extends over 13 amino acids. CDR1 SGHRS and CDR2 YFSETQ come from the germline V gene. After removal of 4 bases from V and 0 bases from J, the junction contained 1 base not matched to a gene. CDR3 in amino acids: CASSRDYSYEQYF. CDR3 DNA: TGCGCCAGCAGCCGGGACTACTCCTACGAGCAGTACTTC.

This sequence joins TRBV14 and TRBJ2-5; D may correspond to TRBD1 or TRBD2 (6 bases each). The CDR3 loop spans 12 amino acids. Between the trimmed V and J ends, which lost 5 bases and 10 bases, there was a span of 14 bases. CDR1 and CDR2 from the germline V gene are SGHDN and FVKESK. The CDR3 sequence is CASSKGGLIQYF. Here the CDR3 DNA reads TGTGCCAGCAGCAAAGGGGGGCTAATCCAGTACTTC.

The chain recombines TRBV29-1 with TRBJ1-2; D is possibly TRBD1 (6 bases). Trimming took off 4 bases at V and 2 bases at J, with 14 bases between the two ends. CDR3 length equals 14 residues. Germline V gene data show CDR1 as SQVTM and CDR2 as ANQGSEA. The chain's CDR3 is CSVGHRVLNYGYTF. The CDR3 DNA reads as TGCAGCGTTGGCCACAGGGTGCTAAACTATGGCTACACCTTC.

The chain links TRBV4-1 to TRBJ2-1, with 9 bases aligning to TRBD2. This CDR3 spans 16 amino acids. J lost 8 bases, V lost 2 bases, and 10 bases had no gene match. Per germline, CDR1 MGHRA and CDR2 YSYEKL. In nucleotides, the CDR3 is TGCGCCAGCAGCCAATGGGGTAGCGGGAGTATGGATGAGCAGTTCTTC. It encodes CASSQWGSGSMDEQFF.

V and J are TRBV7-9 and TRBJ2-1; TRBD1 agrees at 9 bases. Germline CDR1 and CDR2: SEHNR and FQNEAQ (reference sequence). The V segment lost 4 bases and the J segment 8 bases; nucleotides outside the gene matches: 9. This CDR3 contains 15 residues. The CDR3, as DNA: TGTGCCAGCAGCTCTACAGGGGGCTGGGGTCATGAGCAGTTCTTC. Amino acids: CASSSTGGWGHEQFF.

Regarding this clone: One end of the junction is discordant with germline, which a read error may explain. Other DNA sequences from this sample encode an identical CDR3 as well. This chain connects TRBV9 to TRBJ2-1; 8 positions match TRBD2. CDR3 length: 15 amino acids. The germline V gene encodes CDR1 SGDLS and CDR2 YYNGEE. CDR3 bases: TGTGCCAGCAGCGTAGGTACTAGCGGTTCAAATGAGCAATTCTTC. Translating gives CASSVGTSGSNEQFF.

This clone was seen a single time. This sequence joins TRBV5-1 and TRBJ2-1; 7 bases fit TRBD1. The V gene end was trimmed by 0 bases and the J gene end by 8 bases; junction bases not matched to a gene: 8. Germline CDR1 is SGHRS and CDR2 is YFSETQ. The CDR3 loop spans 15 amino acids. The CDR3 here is CASSLEGAGADEQFF. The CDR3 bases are TGCGCCAGCAGCTTGGAGGGGGCCGGGGCGGATGAGCAGTTCTTC.

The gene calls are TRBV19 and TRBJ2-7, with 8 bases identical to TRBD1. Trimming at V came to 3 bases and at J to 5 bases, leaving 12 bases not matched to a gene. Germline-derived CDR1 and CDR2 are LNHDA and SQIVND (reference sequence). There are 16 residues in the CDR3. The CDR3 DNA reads TGTGCCAGTAGTATGTCGGGTTCAGTCAGGGGGCACGAGCAGTACTTC. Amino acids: CASSMSGSVRGHEQYF.

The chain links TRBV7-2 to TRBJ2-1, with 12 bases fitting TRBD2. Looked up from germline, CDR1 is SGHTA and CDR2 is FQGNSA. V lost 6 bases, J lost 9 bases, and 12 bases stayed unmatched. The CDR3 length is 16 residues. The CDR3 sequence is CASSPGASGRVSEQFF. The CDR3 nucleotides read TGTGCCAGCAGTCCAGGGGCTAGCGGGAGGGTCAGTGAGCAGTTCTTC.

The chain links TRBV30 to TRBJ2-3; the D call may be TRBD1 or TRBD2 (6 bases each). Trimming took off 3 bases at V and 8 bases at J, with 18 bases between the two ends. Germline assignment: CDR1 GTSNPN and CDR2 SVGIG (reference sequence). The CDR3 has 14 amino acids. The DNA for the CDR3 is TGTGCCTGGAGGGAGACAGGAACCGGGGGTACGCAGTATTTT. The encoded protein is CAWRETGTGGTQYF. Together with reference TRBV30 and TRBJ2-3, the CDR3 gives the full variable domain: SQTIHQWPATLVQPVGSPLSLECTVEGTSNPNLYWYRQAAGRGLQLLFYSVGIGQISSEVPQNLSASRPQDRQFILSSKKLLLSDSGFYLCAWRETGTGGTQYFGPGTRLTVL.